This T cell receptor beta chain was obtained from a study of T cell repertoires in cytomegalovirus infection. In the study overall: HLA-B-restricted CMV epitopes that are well studied were used alongside recently identified HLA-C-restricted ones. Indications of both CMV infection and matching HLA type were provided by public TCR beta signatures.

Findings of the study overall: Within the response measured ex vivo, HLA-C-restricted CMV-specific TCR beta clonotypes were dominant.

The CDR3 is 14 amino acids. V gave up 0 bases and J gave up 9 bases; unmatched junction bases: 7. The V gene's germline CDR1 is MNHEY and CDR2 SVGAGI. TCRdb reprocessed the reads via MiXCR and lists one record per CDR3 protein. The sample has about 570,000 distinct CDR3 sequences, 40% seen once. Concerning this clonotype: The antigen is unknown.

The receptor was isolated from a human donor in good health (CMV status not recorded). Some clones in this sample may be carry-over from other donors' samples. The chain combines TRBV6-5 with TRBJ2-7, with 8 bases matching TRBD1. The input for sequencing was cultured PBMCs, taken from culture after CMV antigen stimulation. This CDR3 is CASSYSGQGGLQYF. The DNA for the CDR3 is TGTGCCAGCAGTTACTCCGGACAGGGAGGCTTGCAGTACTTC.